This T cell receptor beta chain is drawn from a study of shared clonotypes between healthy human individuals. A note on this clone: The sample has other DNA sequences that encode this CDR3 too.

TCRdb's table, derived via immunoSEQ multiplex PCR, lists solely in-frame clones and lacks some. Counted here are about 2 million clones, 90% to 95% occurring once; the ten biggest clones make up about 0.13%. This CDR3 has 15 residues. Germline CDR1 reads SGHDT; CDR2 reads YYEEEE. Trimming removed 2 bases from V and 4 bases from J; junction bases left unmatched: 4. The receptor was derived from a young man in good health. This chain joins TRBV5-6 and TRBJ2-7; TRBD2 agrees at 12 bases. Sequenced input: naive CD4+ T cells sorted from blood. Subset in this sample: CD45RA+ positively selected. The CDR3 DNA is TGTGCCAGCAGCTTCACTAGCGGGGGGCCGTACGAGCAGTACTTC. This encodes CASSFTSGGPYEQYF.